Below, 10 T cell receptor beta chains from the same sample are listed, as sequenced in a study of long-term antiretroviral therapy in people with HIV. The run of the v3.0 immunoSEQ assay was at survey level. The data were produced by immunoSEQ multiplex PCR, yet TCRdb's version contains in-frame clones alone and is incomplete. Here the sample spans around 24,000 clones, approximately 95% being singletons. This material consisted of unsorted PBMCs, taken 7.6 years after starting antiretroviral therapy. The source is a woman in her thirties or forties with HIV.

The J gene is TRBJ1-2, the V gene TRBV7-2; 7 bases agree with TRBD1. J was trimmed by 8 bases and V by 5 bases; bases with no gene match: 14. Germline V gene data show CDR1 as SGHTA and CDR2 as FQGNSA. There are 15 residues in the CDR3. This CDR3 reads CASSRGYRGGRGYTF. DNA of the CDR3: TGTGCCAGCAGCCGCGGATACAGGGGAGGTCGGGGCTACACCTTC.

The rearrangement joins TRBV27 to TRBJ1-4; D ambiguous. From germline, CDR1 is MNHEY and CDR2 SMNVEV (reference sequence). The CDR3 sequence is 16 residues long. Trimming took 3 bases from V and 1 from J, leaving 12 bases between them. CDR3 amino acids: CASSFIQEETNEKLFF. The CDR3 nucleotides are TGTGCCAGCAGTTTTATCCAGGAGGAAACTAATGAAAAACTGTTTTTT.

The chain joins TRBV21-1 to TRBJ2-7; TRBD1 is taken as the D call from the table, unchecked against the DNA. TRBV21-1 is annotated as a pseudogene. This CDR3 is 16 amino acids long. The CDR3 DNA is TGTGCCAGCAGCAAAGATCGAACAGGGGGAGAATACGAGCAGTACTTC. Its protein product is CASSKDRTGGEYEQYF.

The chain recombines TRBV29-1 with TRBJ1-1; 7 bases map to TRBD1. V lost 0 bases to trimming and J lost 5 bases; unmatched junction nucleotides: 6. Germline CDR1 SQVTM, CDR2 ANQGSEA. The CDR3 totals 14 residues. The CDR3 spells CSVEDPGGGTEAFF. CDR3 sequence (DNA): TGCAGCGTTGAAGACCCAGGGGGTGGGACTGAAGCTTTCTTT.

The V gene is TRBV25-1, the J gene TRBJ2-3; TRBD1 might be the D (7 bases). The CDR3 extends over 14 amino acids. Germline V gives CDR1 MGHDK, CDR2 SYGVNS. V was pared by 7 bases and J by 5 bases, with 16 bases between. CDR3 amino acids: CASNPGGIGDTQYF. The DNA of the CDR3 is TGTGCCAGCAACCCAGGGGGGATCGGAGATACGCAGTATTTT. The complete variable domain, with remaining parts taken from reference TRBV25-1 and TRBJ2-3, reads EADIYQTPRYLVIGTGKKITLECSQTMGHDKMYWYQQDPGMELHLIHYSYGVNSTEKGDLSSESTVSRIRTEHFPLTLESARPSHTSQYLCASNPGGIGDTQYFGPGTRLTVL.

The chain links TRBV6-1 to TRBJ2-7; 11 bases are a match to TRBD1. The V gene's germline CDR1 is MNHNS and CDR2 SASEGT. V lost 3 bases to trimming and J lost 4 bases; unmatched junction nucleotides: 8. The CDR3 runs to 16 residues. CDR3 nucleotides: TGTGCCAGCAGTGATATGGGACAGGGGGGTCGGTACGAGCAGTACTTC. This translates into CASSDMGQGGRYEQYF.

The rearrangement joins TRBV7-2 to TRBJ2-5; 7 bases align to TRBD2. After removal of 8 bases from V and 5 bases from J, the junction contained 11 bases not matched to a gene. The CDR3 covers 14 residues. Germline CDR1 reads SGHTA; CDR2 reads FQGNSA. The CDR3 loop reads CASLNSRGGETQYF. CDR3 DNA: TGTGCCAGCCTCAATTCCCGGGGAGGGGAGACCCAGTACTTC.

This chain's CDR3 is CASSEYRETSPLHF. The DNA for the CDR3 is TGTGCCAGCAGTGAATACAGGGAAACTTCACCCCTCCACTTT. This chain joins TRBV2 and TRBJ1-6; weak D call: TRBD1 (6 bases). This CDR3 is 14 amino acids long. Germline V gene lookup returns CDR1 SNHLY and CDR2 FYNNEI. V lost 2 bases and J lost 9, with 11 bases in between.

The rearrangement uses TRBV10-3 and TRBJ1-1; D is undetermined. The CDR3 covers 13 residues. Germline V gene sequence: CDR1 ENHRY, CDR2 SYGVKD. The V and J ends lost 6 bases and 8 bases respectively, with 16 bases between them. CDR3: CAIRPPNREEAFF. The CDR3 DNA reads TGTGCCATCAGACCCCCGAACAGAGAAGAAGCTTTCTTT.

The chain couples TRBV7-2 to TRBJ1-2; 10 nucleotides align to TRBD1. CDR3 length equals 19 residues. The V gene end was trimmed by 0 bases and the J gene end by 3 bases; junction bases not matched to a gene: 13. Germline V CDR1 and CDR2: SGHTA, FQGNSA. CDR3 in amino acids: CASSLAASDRGRLHYGYTF. The CDR3 DNA follows: TGTGCCAGCAGCTTAGCTGCCAGTGACAGGGGGCGCCTACACTATGGCTACACCTTC.